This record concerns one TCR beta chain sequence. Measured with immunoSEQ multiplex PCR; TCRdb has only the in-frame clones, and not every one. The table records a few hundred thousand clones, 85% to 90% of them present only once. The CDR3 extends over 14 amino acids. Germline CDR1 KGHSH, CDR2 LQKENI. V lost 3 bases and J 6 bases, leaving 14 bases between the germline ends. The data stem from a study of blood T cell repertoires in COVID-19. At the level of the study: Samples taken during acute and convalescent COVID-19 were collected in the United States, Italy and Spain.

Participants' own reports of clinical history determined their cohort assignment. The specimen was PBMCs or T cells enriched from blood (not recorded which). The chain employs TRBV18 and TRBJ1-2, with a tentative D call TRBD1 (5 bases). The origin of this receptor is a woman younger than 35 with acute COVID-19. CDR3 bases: TGTGCCAGCTCACCCCCGGGGGATAGGGATGGCTACACCTTC. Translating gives CASSPPGDRDGYTF.